A selection of T cell receptor beta chains follows, all from one sample in a study of T-cell reconstitution after alpha-beta-depleted transplantation in children. TCRdb re-called the PCR reads through MiXCR, storing one row per CDR3 protein. The data hold about 540,000 distinct CDR3 sequences, with approximately 16% observed a single time. Sequenced here: PBMCs from the stem cell graft donor, sampled from the stem cell graft. The source is a human donor who donated a stem cell graft to a child with acute lymphoblastic leukemia. The CDR3 runs from the conserved cysteine through the conserved F or W. Each record gives: V gene, D gene, clone size, J gene, CDR3 protein, CDR3 DNA. The D gene is left open where the match is weak. Rows may omit the clone size; those that give it use once, few, many or a size class.

V gene: TRBV4-1; D gene: TRBD1; clone size: few; J gene: TRBJ2-2; CDR3 protein: CASSQNAPGQGYGELFF; CDR3 DNA: TGCGCCAGCAGCCAGAACGCGCCGGGACAGGGCTACGGGGAGCTGTTTTTT
V gene: TRBV19; D gene: TRBD1; clone size: few; J gene: TRBJ2-7; CDR3 protein: CASSIRGQVDEQYF; CDR3 DNA: TGTGCCAGTAGTATCAGGGGGCAGGTGGACGAGCAGTACTTC
V gene: TRBV6-5; D gene: NA; clone size: NA; J gene: TRBJ1-4; CDR3 protein: CASSFGTNEKLFF; CDR3 DNA: TGTGCCAGCAGTTTTGGAACTAATGAAAAACTGTTTTTT
V gene: TRBV6-2/TRBV6-3; D gene: TRBD1; clone size: few; J gene: TRBJ2-1; CDR3 protein: CASSYNPWTGGDSSYNEQFF; CDR3 DNA: TGTGCCAGCAGTTACAACCCCTGGACAGGGGGCGACAGCTCCTACAATGAGCAGTTCTTC
V gene: TRBV7-3; D gene: NA; clone size: few; J gene: TRBJ1-1; CDR3 protein: CASSSLGGVNTEAFF; CDR3 DNA: TGTGCCAGCAGCTCACTTGGGGGGGTGAACACTGAAGCTTTCTTT
V gene: TRBV27; D gene: NA; clone size: NA; J gene: TRBJ1-1; CDR3 protein: CASSLSIVRVNTEAFF; CDR3 DNA: TGTGCCAGCAGTTTATCGATCGTCAGGGTAAACACTGAAGCTTTCTTT
V gene: TRBV20-1; D gene: TRBD2; clone size: few; J gene: TRBJ2-5; CDR3 protein: CSAGDPGLAGGGQETQYF; CDR3 DNA: TGCAGTGCTGGTGATCCGGGACTAGCGGGAGGAGGCCAAGAGACCCAGTACTTC
V gene: TRBV27; D gene: NA; clone size: NA; J gene: TRBJ2-1; CDR3 protein: CASCRGTDNEQFF; CDR3 DNA: TGTGCCAGCTGCAGGGGTACCGACAATGAGCAGTTCTTC
V gene: TRBV19; D gene: NA; clone size: few; J gene: TRBJ2-1; CDR3 protein: CASSIGPSSGYHNEQFF; CDR3 DNA: TGTGCCAGTAGTATCGGCCCTTCGAGCGGCTATCACAATGAGCAGTTCTTC
V gene: TRBV18; D gene: TRBD1; clone size: few; J gene: TRBJ2-3; CDR3 protein: CASSPLGGQDTQYF; CDR3 DNA: TGTGCCAGCTCACCATTAGGGGGCCAAGATACGCAGTATTTT
V gene: TRBV13; D gene: TRBD1; clone size: NA; J gene: TRBJ2-7; CDR3 protein: CASSLRQGPHEQYF; CDR3 DNA: TGTGCCAGCAGCTTACGACAGGGGCCCCACGAGCAGTACTTC
V gene: TRBV29-1; D gene: NA; clone size: few; J gene: TRBJ2-2; CDR3 protein: CSVEELYENTGELFF; CDR3 DNA: TGCAGCGTTGAAGAGTTGTACGAGAACACCGGGGAGCTGTTTTTT
V gene: TRBV6-4; D gene: TRBD2; clone size: NA; J gene: TRBJ2-5; CDR3 protein: CASWTSGLRETQYF; CDR3 DNA: TGTGCCAGCTGGACTAGCGGGCTCCGAGAGACCCAGTACTTC
V gene: TRBV12-3/TRBV12-4; D gene: TRBD1; clone size: NA; J gene: TRBJ1-5; CDR3 protein: CASSFGTGGVGQPQHF; CDR3 DNA: TGTGCCAGCAGTTTTGGGACAGGGGGCGTGGGGCAGCCCCAGCATTTT
V gene: TRBV7-9; D gene: NA; clone size: NA; J gene: TRBJ2-5; CDR3 protein: CASRPAQETQYF; CDR3 DNA: TGTGCCAGCAGACCAGCTCAAGAGACCCAGTACTTC
V gene: TRBV18; D gene: NA; clone size: few; J gene: TRBJ2-5; CDR3 protein: CASSPHPGETQYF; CDR3 DNA: TGTGCCAGCTCACCCCACCCAGGAGAGACCCAGTACTTC
V gene: TRBV7-9; D gene: NA; clone size: NA; J gene: TRBJ2-7; CDR3 protein: CASSFHSKAYEQYF; CDR3 DNA: TGTGCCAGCAGCTTTCACAGCAAAGCCTACGAGCAGTACTTC
V gene: TRBV19; D gene: NA; clone size: NA; J gene: TRBJ1-1; CDR3 protein: CASSQGQGTEAFF; CDR3 DNA: TGTGCCAGTAGTCAGGGGCAGGGCACTGAAGCTTTCTTT
V gene: TRBV20-1; D gene: TRBD1; clone size: NA; J gene: TRBJ1-4; CDR3 protein: CSAPPTGTFSATNEKLFF; CDR3 DNA: TGCAGTGCCCCCCCGACAGGGACCTTTTCTGCAACTAATGAAAAACTGTTTTTT
V gene: TRBV7-9; D gene: TRBD2; clone size: NA; J gene: TRBJ2-7; CDR3 protein: CASSGRLAGPYYEQYF; CDR3 DNA: TGTGCCAGCAGCGGTCGACTAGCGGGTCCCTACTACGAGCAGTACTTC
V gene: TRBV27; D gene: NA; clone size: few; J gene: TRBJ1-1; CDR3 protein: CASSLSAGPNTEAFF; CDR3 DNA: TGTGCCAGCAGTTTGTCGGCAGGGCCGAACACTGAAGCTTTCTTT
V gene: TRBV20-1; D gene: NA; clone size: NA; J gene: TRBJ2-5; CDR3 protein: CSAIPPFQETQYF; CDR3 DNA: TGCAGTGCTATTCCCCCATTCCAAGAGACCCAGTACTTC
V gene: TRBV5-1; D gene: NA; clone size: NA; J gene: TRBJ1-2; CDR3 protein: CASAGLLSLEGYTF; CDR3 DNA: TGCGCCAGCGCGGGTCTACTTTCGCTGGAAGGCTACACCTTC
V gene: TRBV3-1; D gene: TRBD1; clone size: few; J gene: TRBJ2-7; CDR3 protein: CASSQSGQGSYEQYF; CDR3 DNA: TGTGCCAGCAGCCAATCCGGACAGGGCTCCTACGAGCAGTACTTC
V gene: TRBV20-1; D gene: TRBD1; clone size: NA; J gene: TRBJ2-3; CDR3 protein: CSASLLDRARFTDTQYF; CDR3 DNA: TGCAGTGCTAGCCTCCTCGACAGGGCTCGATTCACAGATACGCAGTATTTT
V gene: TRBV4-2; D gene: TRBD2; clone size: NA; J gene: TRBJ2-3; CDR3 protein: CASSHALAGSTDTQYF; CDR3 DNA: TGTGCCAGCAGCCATGCACTAGCGGGGAGCACAGATACGCAGTATTTT
V gene: TRBV6-1; D gene: NA; clone size: few; J gene: TRBJ1-1; CDR3 protein: CASTLTGGGTEAFF; CDR3 DNA: TGTGCCAGCACCTTGACAGGAGGTGGAACTGAAGCTTTCTTT
V gene: TRBV20-1; D gene: NA; clone size: few; J gene: TRBJ2-5; CDR3 protein: CSARDRLRETQYF; CDR3 DNA: TGCAGTGCTAGAGATCGGCTACGGGAGACCCAGTACTTC
V gene: TRBV5-6; D gene: NA; clone size: NA; J gene: TRBJ1-2; CDR3 protein: CASSATGLMNGYTF; CDR3 DNA: TGTGCCAGCAGCGCGACAGGACTAATGAATGGCTACACCTTC
V gene: TRBV29-1; D gene: NA; clone size: few; J gene: TRBJ1-2; CDR3 protein: CSAQKGEWGYTF; CDR3 DNA: TGCAGCGCCCAAAAAGGGGAATGGGGCTACACCTTC
V gene: TRBV29-1; D gene: NA; clone size: NA; J gene: TRBJ1-2; CDR3 protein: CSVAGLYGYTF; CDR3 DNA: TGCAGCGTTGCCGGGCTCTATGGCTACACCTTC
V gene: TRBV20-1; D gene: TRBD1; clone size: NA; J gene: TRBJ2-7; CDR3 protein: CSAGRQGGLGLSYEQYF; CDR3 DNA: TGCAGTGCGGGCCGACAGGGCGGATTGGGGCTATCCTACGAGCAGTACTTC
V gene: TRBV6-1; D gene: NA; clone size: once; J gene: TRBJ2-2; CDR3 protein: CASREPVDLSGELFF; CDR3 DNA: TGTGCCAGCAGAGAACCAGTGGACCTGTCCGGGGAGCTGTTTTTT
V gene: TRBV5-1; D gene: TRBD2; clone size: NA; J gene: TRBJ2-1; CDR3 protein: CASRGIAGKNEQFF; CDR3 DNA: TGCGCCAGCAGGGGTATAGCGGGAAAAAATGAGCAGTTCTTC
V gene: TRBV5-1; D gene: NA; clone size: few; J gene: TRBJ2-3; CDR3 protein: CASSFPRDTYSTDTQYF; CDR3 DNA: TGCGCCAGCAGCTTCCCTCGGGACACCTACAGCACAGATACGCAGTATTTT
V gene: TRBV5-1; D gene: NA; clone size: NA; J gene: TRBJ2-1; CDR3 protein: CASSPNPRYNEQFF; CDR3 DNA: TGCGCCAGCAGCCCAAACCCGAGGTACAATGAGCAGTTCTTC
V gene: TRBV27; D gene: NA; clone size: few; J gene: TRBJ1-5; CDR3 protein: CASSLSLYSNQPQHF; CDR3 DNA: TGTGCCAGCAGTTTGTCGCTCTATAGCAATCAGCCCCAGCATTTT
V gene: TRBV29-1; D gene: TRBD2; clone size: NA; J gene: TRBJ2-5; CDR3 protein: CSVESLAGVLGKTQYF; CDR3 DNA: TGCAGCGTTGAGAGTCTAGCGGGAGTCCTAGGAAAGACCCAGTACTTC
V gene: TRBV11-3; D gene: NA; clone size: NA; J gene: TRBJ2-1; CDR3 protein: CASSLDPSSYNEQFF; CDR3 DNA: TGTGCCAGCAGCTTAGATCCCAGCTCCTACAATGAGCAGTTCTTC
V gene: TRBV6-5; D gene: NA; clone size: NA; J gene: TRBJ2-7; CDR3 protein: CASSYFRDNYEQYF; CDR3 DNA: TGTGCCAGCAGTTATTTTCGGGACAATTACGAGCAGTACTTC
V gene: TRBV10-1; D gene: NA; clone size: NA; J gene: TRBJ2-2; CDR3 protein: CASSVLAAPPGELFF; CDR3 DNA: TGCGCCAGCAGTGTGTTAGCCGCCCCGCCCGGGGAGCTGTTTTTT
V gene: TRBV7-3; D gene: TRBD2; clone size: NA; J gene: TRBJ2-7; CDR3 protein: CASSKLAGDSEQYF; CDR3 DNA: TGTGCCAGCAGCAAACTAGCGGGAGATAGCGAGCAGTACTTC
V gene: TRBV5-3; D gene: NA; clone size: NA; J gene: TRBJ1-1; CDR3 protein: CARSSGVRWGQRNPEAFF; CDR3 DNA: TGTGCCAGGAGCTCAGGGGTGCGGTGGGGGCAGAGAAATCCTGAAGCTTTCTTT
V gene: TRBV29-1; D gene: NA; clone size: few; J gene: TRBJ2-1; CDR3 protein: CSVGNRYEQFF; CDR3 DNA: TGCAGCGTGGGAAACCGGTATGAGCAGTTCTTC
V gene: TRBV29-1; D gene: NA; clone size: NA; J gene: TRBJ2-1; CDR3 protein: CSVRDNPYNEQFF; CDR3 DNA: TGCAGCGTCCGGGACAACCCCTACAATGAGCAGTTCTTC
V gene: TRBV20-1; D gene: TRBD2; clone size: NA; J gene: TRBJ2-7; CDR3 protein: CSASPEERGVYEQYF; CDR3 DNA: TGCAGTGCTAGTCCTGAGGAGCGGGGGGTCTACGAGCAGTACTTC
V gene: TRBV20-1; D gene: TRBD2; clone size: NA; J gene: TRBJ2-5; CDR3 protein: CSASPTSGISAETQYF; CDR3 DNA: TGCAGTGCTAGTCCCACTAGCGGGATCTCAGCGGAGACCCAGTACTTC
V gene: TRBV20-1; D gene: TRBD2; clone size: NA; J gene: TRBJ2-2; CDR3 protein: CSAQPRTSGYNTGELFF; CDR3 DNA: TGCAGTGCTCAACCTCGGACTAGCGGATATAACACCGGGGAGCTGTTTTTT
V gene: TRBV20-1; D gene: NA; clone size: few; J gene: TRBJ2-7; CDR3 protein: CSARGLGVNYEQYF; CDR3 DNA: TGCAGTGCTAGGGGGCTGGGCGTCAACTACGAGCAGTACTTC
V gene: TRBV5-1; D gene: NA; clone size: few; J gene: TRBJ2-7; CDR3 protein: CASSLDGGVWEQYF; CDR3 DNA: TGCGCCAGCAGCTTGGACGGCGGTGTGTGGGAGCAGTACTTC
V gene: TRBV6-5; D gene: TRBD2; clone size: NA; J gene: TRBJ2-3; CDR3 protein: CASSYSQASGGTDTQYF; CDR3 DNA: TGTGCCAGCAGTTACTCTCAGGCTAGCGGGGGCACAGATACGCAGTATTTT
V gene: TRBV18; D gene: NA; clone size: few; J gene: TRBJ2-5; CDR3 protein: CASSPGRPSGETQYF; CDR3 DNA: TGTGCCAGCTCACCAGGACGTCCCTCCGGAGAGACCCAGTACTTC
V gene: TRBV5-5; D gene: NA; clone size: few; J gene: TRBJ1-1; CDR3 protein: CASSWGRILNTEAFF; CDR3 DNA: TGTGCCAGCAGCTGGGGGAGGATTCTGAACACTGAAGCTTTCTTT
V gene: TRBV14; D gene: NA; clone size: once; J gene: TRBJ1-2; CDR3 protein: CASSPFYSYGYTF; CDR3 DNA: TGTGCCAGCAGCCCATTTTATAGCTATGGCTACACCTTC
V gene: TRBV10-3; D gene: NA; clone size: NA; J gene: TRBJ2-7; CDR3 protein: CAIGPGLGSYEQYF; CDR3 DNA: TGTGCCATCGGCCCCGGGCTGGGGTCCTACGAGCAGTACTTC